This T cell receptor (beta chain) was obtained from a study of blood T cell repertoires in COVID-19. In the original analysis: By means of reference gene primer amplification, nucleated cell counts were estimated. Profiling relied on immunoSEQ multiplex PCR, and the TCRdb table lists in-frame clones only, not all of them. Clone size and V and J calls were adopted from that table, with D and trimming inferred from the DNA. The data contain 200,000 to 250,000 clones, around four fifths of them singletons. The CDR3 runs to 16 residues. CDR1 and CDR2 (germline): SGHRS, YFSETQ. With 4 bases clipped from V and 2 bases from J, the junction kept 4 bases outside the gene matches.

V and J are TRBV5-1 and TRBJ2-1, with TRBD2 matching over 12 bases. The sequence was collected from a woman at least 80 years old with active or convalescent COVID-19. The sequencing sample was made of peripheral blood. DNA for the CDR3: TGCGCCAGCAGCCCGACTAGCGGGAGAGCCTACAATGAGCAGTTCTTC. Amino acid sequence: CASSPTSGRAYNEQFF. Full variable domain (rest looked up from reference TRBV5-1 and TRBJ2-1): KAGVTQTPRYLIKTRGQQVTLSCSPISGHRSVSWYQQTPGQGLQFLFEYFSETQRNKGNFPGRFSGRQFSNSRSEMNVSTLELGDSALYLCASSPTSGRAYNEQFFGPGTRLTVL.